This TCR beta chain was captured in a study of cytomegalovirus exposure and HLA in healthy donors. The PCR had 60 Vbeta and 13 Jbeta primers. Data came from immunoSEQ multiplex PCR; TCRdb stores just in-frame clones and leaves some out. The sample holds 50,000 to 75,000 clones, more than 70% seen once. The CDR3 length is 13 residues. CDR1 and CDR2 from the germline V gene are MDHEN and SYDVKM. V was clipped by 5 bases and J by 2 bases, with 10 bases between them. Sequencing used PBMCs. The sequence was collected from a man aged 30-40 years in good health and CMV-seropositive. The chain couples TRBV28 to TRBJ2-7; the D is unclear. In DNA form, the CDR3 reads TGTGCCAGCAGTGAGACACCGACCTACGAGCAGTACTTC. Its protein product is CASSETPTYEQYF.